This T cell receptor (beta chain) derives from a study of CD8+CD57+ T cells in acquired aplastic anemia. This clonotype was recorded at least ten times. TCR beta VDJ and CDR3 were profiled, and genomic DNA was the template. TCRdb analysed the reads with MiXCR anew, one entry per CDR3 protein. The repertoire includes roughly 200,000 distinct CDR3 sequences, 61% of them detected once, and approximately 32% sits in the top ten. V gave up 8 bases and J gave up 2 bases, with 22 bases separating them. Germline V lookup: CDR1 SQVTM, CDR2 ANQGSEA. The CDR3 sequence is 15 residues long. This clonotype was obtained from a human donor in good health. This chain joins TRBV29-1 and TRBJ2-7; TRBD2 might be the D (5 bases). The sequenced sample was sorted CD4+, CD8+, or CD8+CD57+ T cells (not recorded which) from PBMCs. CDR3 residues: CSSMIAKGGTYEQYF. CDR3 DNA: TGCAGCTCGATGATAGCTAAAGGAGGAACCTACGAGCAGTACTTC.